A single sample gave rise to the 25 T cell receptor beta chains below, sequenced in a study of blood T cell dynamics during melanoma immunotherapy. Described time point: week 3, after first cycle of checkpoint inhibitor. Here immunoSEQ multiplex PCR was the method, and the copy in TCRdb shows in-frame clones only, minus some. The top ten clones hold around 22% of a sample with 10,000 or so clones, 80% of them seen once. The sequencing used blood, collected from a patient treated with checkpoint blockade. The receptor source for this set is a human donor with melanoma.

This clone appeared a few times. The V call is TRBV7-9, the J call TRBJ1-1; TRBD1 matches 7 bases. The V segment lost 4 bases and the J segment 3 bases; nucleotides outside the gene matches: 2. CDR3 length: 13 residues. From germline, CDR1 is SEHNR and CDR2 FQNEAQ (reference sequence). The CDR3 region is CASSYGQDTEAFF. CDR3 bases: TGTGCCAGCAGCTACGGACAGGACACTGAAGCTTTCTTT.

The J gene is TRBJ1-2, the V gene TRBV9; 11 nucleotides line up with TRBD1. The CDR3 has 16 amino acids. With V trimmed by 0 bases and J by 5 bases, 6 bases remained unmatched. CDR1 is SGDLS, CDR2 YYNGEE, per germline. The CDR3 is CASSVGGQGAGYGYTF. The DNA for the CDR3 is TGTGCCAGCAGCGTAGGAGGACAGGGGGCGGGGTATGGCTACACCTTC.

The V and J genes are TRBV21-1 and TRBJ2-7; TRBD2 reflects the table's D call only, with no check against the DNA. TRBV21-1 represents a pseudogene. The length of the CDR3 is 17 residues. The CDR3 sequence is CASSSLAWRPAVYEQYV. The CDR3 region has the DNA TGTGCCAGCAGCTCCTTGGCGTGGAGGCCGGCTGTTTACGAGCAGTACGTC.

The chain uses TRBV4-2 and TRBJ2-5; D remains unclear. The end of the DNA aligns better with TRBJ2-7, so the J call may be wrong. Per germline, CDR1 LGHNA and CDR2 YNFKEQ. The CDR3 runs to 13 residues. CDR3 coding DNA: TGTGCCAGCAGCCAAGGGATTACCTACGAGCAGTACTTC. Amino acids: CASSQGITYEQYF.

The J gene is TRBJ1-1, the V gene TRBV11-1; 7 nucleotides agree with TRBD1. V gave up 2 bases and J gave up 2 bases; unmatched junction bases: 14. This CDR3 comprises 18 residues. Looked up from germline, CDR1 is SGHAT and CDR2 is FQDESV (reference sequence). CDR3 DNA sequence: TGTGCCAGCAGCTTACGGCACCCAGGGGGGGATATTAACACTGAAGCTTTCTTT. Amino acid sequence: CASSLRHPGGDINTEAFF.

V gene TRBV6-4 combines with J gene TRBJ2-1, with 8 bases aligning to TRBD2. After removal of 6 bases from V and 6 bases from J, the junction contained 4 bases not matched to a gene. The CDR3 consists of 13 residues. The germline V gene has CDR1 MRHNA and CDR2 SNTAGT. CDR3 in amino acids: CASSGGLANEQFF. DNA for the CDR3: TGTGCCAGCAGCGGAGGACTAGCCAATGAGCAGTTCTTC.

V is TRBV7-9 and J is TRBJ2-2; 9 nucleotides line up with TRBD2. Germline loops: CDR1 SEHNR, CDR2 FQNEAQ (reference sequence). The V segment lost 1 base and the J segment 7 bases; nucleotides outside the gene matches: 4. The CDR3 loop spans 15 amino acids. CDR3 nucleotides: TGTGCCAGCAGCTTAGGCGGGAGGGCCGTCGGGGAGCTGTTTTTT. Translating it yields CASSLGGRAVGELFF.

CDR3 DNA: TGTGCCAGTAGGGACGGACAGGGTAACGAGCAGTACTTC. It codes for CASRDGQGNEQYF. The rearrangement joins TRBV19 to TRBJ2-7, with 8 bases matching TRBD1. Germline CDR1 reads LNHDA; CDR2 reads SQIVND (reference sequence). J gave up 5 bases and V 6 bases, and 6 bases lay outside the gene matches. The CDR3 consists of 13 residues.

This clone has a handful of counts. This sequence joins TRBV19 and TRBJ1-2; 11 positions agree with TRBD1. V dropped 8 bases and J dropped 6; count of bases not matched to a gene: 8. This CDR3 has 14 residues. Germline V gives CDR1 LNHDA, CDR2 SQIVND (reference sequence). The chain's CDR3 is CASAVDRGRNGYTF. The CDR3 nucleotides are TGTGCCAGTGCCGTGGACAGGGGGCGGAATGGCTACACCTTC.

This clone appeared once. The genes are TRBV6-5 and TRBJ1-3; D might be TRBD1 (6 bases). The CDR3 has 15 amino acids. Trimming removed 2 bases from V and 1 base from J, with 9 bases in between. The germline V gene has CDR1 MNHEY and CDR2 SVGAGI. The CDR3 loop is CASSYLQGSGNTIYF. The CDR3 DNA is TGTGCCAGCAGTTACCTACAGGGTTCTGGAAACACCATATATTTT.

The sample holds one count of this clone. The rearrangement links TRBV9 to TRBJ1-2; D not resolved. Germline V gives CDR1 SGDLS, CDR2 YYNGEE. The V end lost 4 bases, the J end lost 0 bases, and 16 bases lay between the germline ends. This CDR3 has 16 amino acids. CDR3 loop: CASSLNEDLANYGYTF. The DNA for the CDR3 is TGTGCCAGCAGCTTAAACGAAGATTTAGCTAACTATGGCTACACCTTC. Drawing the rest from reference TRBV9 and TRBJ1-2, the complete variable domain is DSGVTQTPKHLITATGQRVTLRCSPRSGDLSVYWYQQSLDQGLQFLIQYYNGEERAKGNILERFSAQQFPDLHSELNLSSLELGDSALYFCASSLNEDLANYGYTFGSGTRLTVV.

The chain links TRBV19 to TRBJ1-5; D is unresolved. CDR1 and CDR2 from the germline V gene are LNHDA and SQIVND (reference sequence). The CDR3 loop spans 14 amino acids. Trimming cost V 3 bases and J 3 bases, with 9 bases left between them. DNA of the CDR3: TGTGCCAGTAGTATTGACACTTACAATCAGCCCCAGCATTTT. Its protein product is CASSIDTYNQPQHF.

This rearrangement joins TRBV19 to TRBJ2-2; maybe TRBD2 (6 bases). V was clipped by 11 bases and J by 3 bases, with 19 bases between them. The CDR3 is 15 amino acids. Germline lookup yields CDR1 LNHDA and CDR2 SQIVND (reference sequence). In DNA, the CDR3 is TGTGCCTCTAGGCCCGGGACTCGATACACCGGGGAGCTGTTTTTT. Protein product: CASRPGTRYTGELFF.

The chain recombines TRBV11-2 with TRBJ1-2; D is unresolved. Germline values: CDR1 SGHAT, CDR2 FQNNGV. Trimming removed 4 bases at V and 6 bases at J, with 6 bases between. CDR3 size: 11 residues. The CDR3: CASSYRDGYTF. The CDR3 bases are TGTGCCAGCAGCTACCGGGATGGCTACACCTTC.

This sequence joins TRBV7-8 and TRBJ2-1; the match to TRBD1 covers 8 bases. Germline values: CDR1 SGHVS, CDR2 FQNEAQ. J gave up 6 bases and V 5 bases, and 6 bases lay outside the gene matches. The CDR3 sequence is 14 residues long. CDR3 nucleotide sequence: TGTGCCAGCAGCCCCGGACAGGGACTCAATGAGCAGTTCTTC. Residues: CASSPGQGLNEQFF.

This chain joins TRBV6-5 and TRBJ1-2; D perhaps matches TRBD1 (6 bases). CDR1 and CDR2 from the germline V gene are MNHEY and SVGAGI. The V and J ends lost 5 bases and 2 bases respectively, with 9 bases between them. CDR3 length equals 13 residues. CDR3 in DNA: TGTGCCAGCAGTCTGGACAGAAACTATGGCTACACCTTC. Residues: CASSLDRNYGYTF.

This chain links TRBV2 with TRBJ2-7; the D gene could be TRBD1 or TRBD2 (7 bases each). The CDR3 is 14 amino acids. Germline V gene lookup returns CDR1 SNHLY and CDR2 FYNNEI. Trimming removed 7 bases from V and 3 bases from J, with 16 bases in between. CDR3 in DNA: TGTGCCAGCAAGGGGGGGACAGCCGTCTACGAGCAGTACTTC. This codes for CASKGGTAVYEQYF.

V is TRBV7-2 and J is TRBJ1-2, with TRBD1 as a possible D gene (5 bases). The germline CDR1 and CDR2 sequences are SGHTA and FQGNSA. The CDR3 consists of 13 residues. Trimming left V 3 bases short and J 6 bases short, with 11 bases between. CDR3: CASSFTGVNGYTF. The DNA for the CDR3 is TGTGCCAGCAGCTTTACGGGGGTGAATGGCTACACCTTC.

The CDR3 protein is CAWSSTSGSSQYF. In nucleotides, the CDR3 is TGTGCCTGGAGTTCCACTAGCGGGAGTTCGCAGTATTTT. This chain uses TRBV30 with TRBJ2-3, with 11 bases matching TRBD2. This CDR3 has 13 amino acids. Germline V gives CDR1 GTSNPN, CDR2 SVGIG (reference sequence). Losses at the gene ends were 2 bases for V and 10 bases for J; bases not matched to a gene: 5.

This clone occurred once. CDR3 protein: CASKPDRLANYGYTF. CDR3 DNA sequence: TGTGCCAGTAAACCCGACCGACTAGCTAACTATGGCTACACCTTC. The V call is TRBV19, the J call TRBJ1-2; D unclear. The CDR3 spans 15 residues. Germline assignment: CDR1 LNHDA and CDR2 SQIVND (reference sequence). V gave up 7 bases and J gave up 0 bases, with 15 bases separating them.

The genes are TRBV2 and TRBJ1-4; possible D gene TRBD1, 6 bases. V was shortened by 6 bases and J by 4 bases, with 12 bases between the two germline ends. The CDR3 contains 14 residues. Germline-derived CDR1 and CDR2 are SNHLY and FYNNEI. The CDR3 nucleotides read TGTGCCAGCAGAGGGACAACGGGTAATGAAAAACTGTTTTTT. Protein sequence: CASRGTTGNEKLFF.

This clone was observed a few times. The junction differs from germline at one of its ends, possibly a read error. The V and J genes are TRBV25-1 and TRBJ1-5; 10 bases match TRBD1. CDR1 and CDR2 (germline): MGHDK, SYGVNS. The CDR3 covers 13 residues. CDR3 in DNA: TGCGCATCTGGGACAGGGGACAATCAGCCCCAGCATTTT. It yields the protein CASGTGDNQPQHF. The full variable domain, its missing parts supplied by reference TRBV25-1 and TRBJ1-5, is EADIYQTPRYLVIGTGKKITLECSQTMGHDKMYWYQQDPGMELHLIHYSYGVNSTEKGDLSSESTVSRIRTEHFPLTLESARPSHTSQYLCASGTGDNQPQHFGDGTRLSIL.

The chain uses TRBV2 and TRBJ1-5; D unclear. V shed 3 bases and J shed 4 bases, with 16 bases lying between them. The V gene's germline CDR1 is SNHLY and CDR2 FYNNEI. The CDR3 has 16 amino acids. The chain's CDR3 is CASSDGLQPGNQPQHF. The CDR3 region has the DNA TGTGCCAGCAGTGATGGGTTACAGCCAGGTAATCAGCCCCAGCATTTT.

The chain combines TRBV2 with TRBJ2-1; weak D call: TRBD2 (6 bases). This CDR3 region has 15 residues. In germline, CDR1 is SNHLY, CDR2 FYNNEI. Between the trimmed V and J ends, which lost 5 bases and 4 bases, there was a span of 15 bases. CDR3 loop: CASSPGVGIYNEQFF. The CDR3 DNA reads TGTGCCAGCAGTCCGGGAGTTGGGATTTACAATGAGCAGTTCTTC.

The rearrangement joins TRBV6-5 to TRBJ2-7, with 7 bases fitting TRBD1. The CDR3 loop spans 14 amino acids. J was trimmed by 5 bases and V by 4 bases; bases with no gene match: 8. Per germline, CDR1 MNHEY and CDR2 SVGAGI. CDR3 nucleotides: TGTGCCAGCAGTTTCCCTCCGGGACAGAACGAGCAGTACGTC. Amino acids: CASSFPPGQNEQYV.